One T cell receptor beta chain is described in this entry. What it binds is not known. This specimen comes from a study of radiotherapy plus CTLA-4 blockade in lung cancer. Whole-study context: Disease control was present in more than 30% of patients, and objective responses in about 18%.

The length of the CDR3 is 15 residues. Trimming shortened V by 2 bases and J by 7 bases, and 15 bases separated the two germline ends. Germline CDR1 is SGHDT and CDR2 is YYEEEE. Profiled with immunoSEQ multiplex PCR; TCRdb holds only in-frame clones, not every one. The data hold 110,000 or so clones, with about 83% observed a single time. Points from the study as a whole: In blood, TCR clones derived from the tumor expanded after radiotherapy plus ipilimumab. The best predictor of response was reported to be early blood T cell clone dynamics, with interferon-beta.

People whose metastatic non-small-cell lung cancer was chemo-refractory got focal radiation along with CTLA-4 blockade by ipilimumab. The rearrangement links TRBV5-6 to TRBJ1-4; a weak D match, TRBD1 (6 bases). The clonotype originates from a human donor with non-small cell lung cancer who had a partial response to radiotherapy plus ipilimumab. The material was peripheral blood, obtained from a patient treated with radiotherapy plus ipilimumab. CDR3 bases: TGTGCCAGCAGCTTCGGGCAGGGGTTGTTTGAAAAACTGTTTTTT. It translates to CASSFGQGLFEKLFF.